This entry lists 25 T cell receptor beta chains sequenced from one sample in a study of blood T cell repertoires in COVID-19. Profiling relied on immunoSEQ multiplex PCR, and the TCRdb table lists in-frame clones only, not all of them. The sample has roughly 230,000 clones, roughly 84% seen once. The material sequenced was peripheral blood. These receptors originate from a man aged 50 or older with active or convalescent COVID-19.

V is TRBV7-2 and J is TRBJ1-5; D unclear. Germline CDR1 reads SGHTA; CDR2 reads FQGNSA. This CDR3 comprises 16 residues. V gave up 0 bases and J gave up 0 bases, with 9 bases separating them. The CDR3 coding sequence is TGTGCCAGCAGCTTAGCAGGCGGTTCTAGCAATCAGCCCCAGCATTTT. Amino acids: CASSLAGGSSNQPQHF.

This chain connects TRBV24-1 to TRBJ1-2; 7 nucleotides line up with TRBD1. The V gene's germline CDR1 is KGHDR and CDR2 SFDVKD. V trimming: 3 bases; J trimming: 4 bases; junction bases outside the gene matches: 4. The CDR3 contains 14 residues. The CDR3 region is CATSDADRVYGYTF. The CDR3 coding sequence is TGTGCCACCAGTGATGCTGACAGGGTCTATGGCTACACCTTC.

The chain is built from TRBV7-3 and TRBJ1-4; possibly TRBD1 for D (6 bases). Germline V gene sequence: CDR1 SGHTA, CDR2 FQGTGA. Trimming stripped 5 bases from V and 2 bases from J, with 27 bases between. The CDR3 is made up of 20 amino acids. The CDR3 loop is CASSQKVQGCSRGTNEKLFF. The CDR3, as DNA: TGTGCCAGCAGCCAAAAGGTACAGGGATGTTCGAGGGGGACTAATGAAAAACTGTTTTTT.

V gene TRBV12-3 or TRBV12-4 combines with J gene TRBJ2-3; D gene unclear. The CDR3 is made up of 12 amino acids. V lost 4 bases and J 3 bases, leaving 5 bases between the germline ends. CDR3 in amino acids: CASSSGTDTQYF. CDR3 DNA: TGTGCCAGCAGTTCAGGAACAGATACGCAGTATTTT.

This chain joins TRBV19 and TRBJ1-2; a weak D match, TRBD1 (6 bases). Germline lookup yields CDR1 LNHDA and CDR2 SQIVND (reference sequence). CDR3 size: 15 residues. V dropped 4 bases and J dropped 4 bases, with 16 bases sitting between them. The DNA of the CDR3 is TGTGCCAGTAGTACCCGACAGGTGACGGGCTATGGCTACACCTTC. This encodes CASSTRQVTGYGYTF. Based on the CDR3 plus reference TRBV19 and TRBJ1-2, the full variable domain is DGGITQSPKYLFRKEGQNVTLSCEQNLNHDAMYWYRQDPGQGLRLIYYSQIVNDFQKGDIAEGYSVSREKKESFPLTVTSAQKNPTAFYLCASSTRQVTGYGYTFGSGTRLTVV.

This chain uses TRBV30 with TRBJ2-7, with 8 nucleotides matching TRBD2. J gave up 6 bases and V 0 bases, and 4 bases lay outside the gene matches. Germline loops: CDR1 GTSNPN, CDR2 SVGIG (reference sequence). The CDR3 has 13 residues. The CDR3 DNA reads as TGTGCCTGGAGTGTAGGGCTAGCGGGCGAGCAGTACTTC. The encoded protein is CAWSVGLAGEQYF.

V is TRBV7-9 and J is TRBJ1-1, with TRBD1 identical over 9 bases. Germline CDR1 is SEHNR and CDR2 is FQNEAQ (reference sequence). This CDR3 contains 14 residues. V shed 5 bases, J shed 7 bases, and the junction held 8 bases outside the gene matches. The CDR3 DNA sequence: TGTGCCAGCAGCCGGGACAGGGATTGGCGTGAAGCTTTCTTT. The encoded protein is CASSRDRDWREAFF.

The chain combines TRBV11-3 with TRBJ2-2, with 9 nucleotides matching TRBD1. V trimming: 5 bases; J trimming: 7 bases; junction bases outside the gene matches: 8. The CDR3 loop spans 15 amino acids. The germline gives CDR1 SGHNT, CDR2 YENEEA. CDR3 region: CASSPLTGGGGELFF. In DNA, the CDR3 is TGTGCCAGCAGCCCCCTGACAGGGGGAGGCGGGGAGCTGTTTTTT.

This chain joins TRBV9 and TRBJ2-1, with 7 bases that match TRBD1. The CDR3 extends over 15 amino acids. Per the germline V gene, CDR1 is SGDLS and CDR2 is YYNGEE. With V trimmed by 0 bases and J by 4 bases, 4 bases remained unmatched. CDR3 sequence: CASSVEQGWYNEQFF. The CDR3 DNA reads as TGTGCCAGCAGCGTAGAACAGGGGTGGTACAATGAGCAGTTCTTC.

The rearrangement uses TRBV3-1 (or the pseudogene TRBV3-2) and TRBJ1-5; D unresolved. The CDR3 sequence is 14 residues long. V gave up 2 bases and J gave up 7 bases, with 12 bases separating them. The germline gives CDR1 LGHDT, CDR2 YNNKEL (reference sequence). This chain's CDR3 is CASSQRPEVQPQHF. The CDR3 DNA is TGTGCCAGCAGCCAACGGCCCGAGGTACAGCCCCAGCATTTT.

This sequence joins TRBV3-1 (or the pseudogene TRBV3-2) and TRBJ2-1; D unclear. Germline CDR1 LGHDT, CDR2 YNNKEL (reference sequence). This CDR3 has 13 residues. V shed 0 bases and J shed 10 bases, with 10 bases lying between them. DNA for the CDR3: TGTGCCAGCAGCCAAGAGGCTTATTGGGAGCAGTTCTTC. Translating it yields CASSQEAYWEQFF.

This clone was seen once. CDR3 in amino acids: CASSQDQGADYGYTF. The CDR3 DNA reads as TGTGCCAGCAGCCAAGATCAAGGGGCCGACTATGGCTACACCTTC. The chain is built from TRBV4-2 and TRBJ1-2, with a weak D call TRBD1 (5 bases). CDR3 length equals 15 residues. Trimming shortened V by 0 bases and J by 3 bases, and 11 bases separated the two germline ends. Germline-derived CDR1 and CDR2 are LGHNA and YNFKEQ.

The chain links TRBV7-3 to TRBJ2-1, with 10 bases identical to TRBD2. V shed 5 bases and J 11 bases; nucleotides not matched to a gene: 9. The germline gives CDR1 SGHTA, CDR2 FQGTGA. This CDR3 region has 14 residues. In nucleotides, the CDR3 is TGTGCCAGCAGCGCAGCGGCTAGCGGGGGTAAGCAGTTCTTC. This translates into CASSAAASGGKQFF.

The chain couples TRBV6-6 to TRBJ1-1; 7 bases map to TRBD1. This CDR3 comprises 16 residues. CDR1 and CDR2 (germline): MNHNY, SVGAGI (reference sequence). The junction had 8 bases not matched to a gene; V was cut back by 0 bases and J by 4 bases. The chain's CDR3 is CASSYSERGLGTEAFF. CDR3 in DNA: TGTGCCAGCAGTTACTCGGAGAGGGGGCTAGGCACTGAAGCTTTCTTT.

V gene TRBV21-1 combines with J gene TRBJ1-2; the table's D call, TRBD1, has no DNA check behind it. TRBV21-1 is deemed a pseudogene. The CDR3 is 18 residues long. The CDR3 region has the DNA TGTGCCAGCAGCAAGCCGCCGGGGACAGGGGGCGCTAACTATGGCTACACCTTC. Translating it yields CASSKPPGTGGANYGYTF.

The chain employs TRBV27 and TRBJ2-7, with 7 nucleotides matching TRBD1. The germline V gene encodes CDR1 MNHEY and CDR2 SMNVEV (reference sequence). V lost 2 bases and J lost 1; bases outside the gene matches: 5. The CDR3 totals 15 residues. CDR3 region: CASSLKVGQSYEQYF. In DNA, the CDR3 is TGTGCCAGCAGTTTAAAAGTGGGACAGTCCTACGAGCAGTACTTC.

The gene calls are TRBV3-1 (or the pseudogene TRBV3-2) and TRBJ1-4, with 7 nucleotides matching TRBD1. The V segment lost 4 bases and the J segment 8 bases; nucleotides outside the gene matches: 13. This CDR3 region has 16 residues. CDR1 is LGHDT, CDR2 YNNKEL, per germline (reference sequence). CDR3 residues: CASSPSPGDSGEKLFF. The CDR3 nucleotides read TGTGCCAGCAGCCCTTCCCCCGGGGACAGTGGCGAAAAACTGTTTTTT.

This chain uses TRBV2 with TRBJ2-5, with a possible D match to TRBD2 (6 bases). Germline V CDR1 and CDR2: SNHLY, FYNNEI. The CDR3 has 13 residues. Deletions cut 7 bases from V and 4 bases from J, with 13 bases between. CDR3: CASTGTTRETQYF. In nucleotides, the CDR3 is TGTGCCAGCACCGGGACGACTAGAGAGACCCAGTACTTC.

The rearrangement joins TRBV7-8 to TRBJ1-4; 8 nucleotides match TRBD1. Per the germline V gene, CDR1 is SGHVS and CDR2 is FQNEAQ. The CDR3 is made up of 15 amino acids. The trim removed 5 bases at V and 5 bases at J, leaving 7 bases unmatched. For the CDR3, the DNA is TGTGCCAGCAGCAAGACAGGGGTTGTGAATGAAAAACTGTTTTTT. This sequence encodes CASSKTGVVNEKLFF.

This clone has just a few counts. V and J are TRBV18 and TRBJ1-2, with TRBD1 identical over 9 bases. CDR1 is KGHSH, CDR2 LQKENI, per germline. The CDR3 length is 14 residues. Trimming cost V 3 bases and J 8 bases; bases outside gene matches: 7. The CDR3 here is CASSPGQGTKGYTF. CDR3 bases: TGTGCCAGCTCACCGGGACAGGGCACGAAAGGCTACACCTTC.

This chain uses TRBV6-1 with TRBJ1-1, with D possibly TRBD1 on 6 matching bases. The V gene lost 3 bases and the J gene lost 7 bases, with 12 bases spanning the gap. Germline loops: CDR1 MNHNS, CDR2 SASEGT. This CDR3 is 13 amino acids long. CDR3 DNA sequence: TGTGCCAGCAGTGACAGGCAGGGGAGTGAAGCTTTCTTT. Its translation is CASSDRQGSEAFF.

The CDR3 loop reads CASSTGGGGYGYTF. Here the CDR3 DNA reads TGTGCCAGCAGTACAGGGGGAGGAGGCTATGGCTACACCTTC. The V gene is TRBV2, the J gene TRBJ1-2; 8 positions match TRBD1. Trimming removed 5 bases from V and 4 bases from J; junction bases left unmatched: 6. The germline V gene encodes CDR1 SNHLY and CDR2 FYNNEI. There are 14 residues in the CDR3.

This clone has just one count. The rearrangement joins TRBV9 to TRBJ2-1; TRBD2 matches at 10 bases. The CDR3 covers 14 residues. The V gene end was trimmed by 4 bases and the J gene end by 11 bases; junction bases not matched to a gene: 9. The V gene's germline CDR1 is SGDLS and CDR2 YYNGEE. As DNA, the CDR3 is TGTGCCAGCAGCCCTGGTGTAGCGGGGGGCCAGCAGTTCTTC. Translation: CASSPGVAGGQQFF. The full variable domain, completed using reference TRBV9 and TRBJ2-1, is DSGVTQTPKHLITATGQRVTLRCSPRSGDLSVYWYQQSLDQGLQFLIQYYNGEERAKGNILERFSAQQFPDLHSELNLSSLELGDSALYFCASSPGVAGGQQFFGPGTRLTVL.

J is TRBJ2-1 and V is TRBV4-1; D gene ambiguous. The CDR3 contains 17 residues. CDR1 and CDR2 (germline): MGHRA, YSYEKL. Trimming stripped 0 bases from V and 0 bases from J, with 12 bases between. The CDR3 protein is CASSQELGSSSYNEQFF. The CDR3 DNA follows: TGCGCCAGCAGCCAAGAGCTGGGCTCAAGCTCCTACAATGAGCAGTTCTTC.

The rearrangement joins TRBV6-1 to TRBJ1-5; D unresolved. The V end was cut by 2 bases, the J end by 3 bases, with 8 bases between. Germline values: CDR1 MNHNS, CDR2 SASEGT. The CDR3 is 14 amino acids. CDR3 residues: CASSELGINQPQHF. CDR3 DNA: TGTGCCAGCAGTGAACTAGGAATCAATCAGCCCCAGCATTTT.